Presented here are 11 T cell receptor beta chains from one specimen sequenced in a study of shared clonotypes between healthy human individuals. The repertoire was sequenced with immunoSEQ multiplex PCR; TCRdb's copy has only in-frame clones and lacks some. The sample consists of a few million clones, 90% to 95% of them appearing once. Sequenced material: naive CD4+ T cells from PBMCs. Subset specified: CD45RA+ positively selected. These receptors all come from a man between 18 and 35 years old in good health. Some clones in this sample may be carry-over from other donors' samples.

The gene calls are TRBV18 and TRBJ2-5, with 15 bases lining up with TRBD2. V shed 4 bases, J shed 5 bases, and the junction held 5 bases outside the gene matches. The CDR3 contains 16 residues. The germline CDR1 and CDR2 sequences are KGHSH and LQKENI. The CDR3 region is CASSRGLAGGPETQYF. For the CDR3, the DNA is TGTGCCAGCTCACGAGGACTAGCGGGAGGGCCGGAGACCCAGTACTTC.

The rearrangement links TRBV6-6 to TRBJ2-1, with TRBD2 identical over 8 bases. Germline assignment: CDR1 MNHNY and CDR2 SVGAGI (reference sequence). This CDR3 is built from 12 residues. Germline trimming cut 0 bases from V and 12 bases from J; bases unmatched to any gene: 1. The CDR3 DNA follows: TGTGCCAGCAGTTACTCTGGACTAGCGCAGTTCTTC. The encoded protein is CASSYSGLAQFF.

This chain uses TRBV18 with TRBJ2-7; D remains unclear. Trimming took 3 bases from V and 3 from J, leaving 12 bases between them. This CDR3 has 14 residues. Germline V lookup: CDR1 KGHSH, CDR2 LQKENI. CDR3: CASSPSSTVYEQYF. CDR3 DNA sequence: TGTGCCAGCTCACCGTCTAGTACGGTCTACGAGCAGTACTTC.

This rearrangement joins TRBV4-1 to TRBJ2-1; 7 bases map to TRBD2. The CDR3 consists of 15 residues. Germline V lookup: CDR1 MGHRA, CDR2 YSYEKL. Trimming removed 1 base from V and 3 bases from J; junction bases left unmatched: 3. In nucleotides, the CDR3 is TGCGCCAGCAGCCAAGTAGGCGGGAGCTACAATGAGCAGTTCTTC. Its translation is CASSQVGGSYNEQFF.

The rearrangement uses TRBV5-4 and TRBJ2-3; 10 nucleotides match TRBD2. The CDR3 has 16 residues. Looked up from germline, CDR1 is SGHNT and CDR2 is YYREEE (reference sequence). V lost 4 bases, J lost 6 bases, and 11 bases stayed unmatched. The CDR3 sequence is CASSRRLAGQPDTQYF. For the CDR3, the DNA is TGTGCCAGCAGCAGGAGACTAGCGGGCCAGCCGGATACGCAGTATTTT.

The V gene is TRBV5-8, the J gene TRBJ2-7; TRBD2 matches 9 bases. J was trimmed by 3 bases and V by 0 bases; bases with no gene match: 10. Germline assignment: CDR1 SGHTS and CDR2 YDEGEE. This CDR3 is 17 amino acids long. As DNA, the CDR3 is TGTGCCAGCAGCTTGGATAGAGTAGCGGGGGTTTTCTACGAGCAGTACTTC. Protein product: CASSLDRVAGVFYEQYF.

This clone occurred once. The chain uses TRBV7-6 and TRBJ1-2, with D possibly matching TRBD1 (6 bases). V lost 5 bases and J 8 bases, leaving 21 bases between the germline ends. Germline CDR1 SGHVS, CDR2 FNYEAQ. This CDR3 spans 15 amino acids. The CDR3 loop reads CASSPDSNPGRGYTF. CDR3 nucleotide sequence: TGTGCCAGCAGCCCGGACAGTAACCCTGGGAGGGGCTACACCTTC.

This chain uses TRBV7-9 with TRBJ2-1, with D perhaps matching TRBD1 or TRBD2 (5 bases each). CDR3 size: 14 residues. Deletions cut 4 bases from V and 5 bases from J, with 12 bases between. The germline CDR1 and CDR2 sequences are SEHNR and FQNEAQ (reference sequence). Here the CDR3 reads CASSSGLFHNEQFF. The CDR3 DNA follows: TGTGCCAGCAGCTCGGGGCTCTTCCACAATGAGCAGTTCTTC.

The chain employs TRBV7-9 and TRBJ1-4, with D possibly matching TRBD1 (5 bases). This CDR3 has 14 amino acids. Germline assignment: CDR1 SEHNR and CDR2 FQNEAQ (reference sequence). The V end was cut by 0 bases, the J end by 8 bases, with 10 bases between. The chain's CDR3 is CASSLAGPAEKLFF. The CDR3 nucleotides read TGTGCCAGCAGCTTAGCGGGGCCGGCGGAAAAACTGTTTTTT.

The V gene is TRBV28, the J gene TRBJ1-4; a weak D match, TRBD1 (6 bases). Trimming removed 6 bases from V and 4 bases from J, with 15 bases in between. The CDR3 has 15 amino acids. Germline V gives CDR1 MDHEN, CDR2 SYDVKM. The CDR3 sequence: CASRLPGGNNEKLFF. The DNA for the CDR3 is TGTGCCAGCAGACTCCCCGGGGGCAATAATGAAAAACTGTTTTTT.

Comment on this clone: Within the sample, other DNA sequences also encode this same CDR3. V and J are TRBV5-1 and TRBJ2-7; D possibly corresponds to TRBD2 (5 bases). Germline CDR1 is SGHRS and CDR2 is YFSETQ. V gave up 0 bases and J gave up 2 bases, with 6 bases separating them. The CDR3 is 13 amino acids. CDR3 in amino acids: CASSLAGTYEQYF. In DNA, the CDR3 is TGCGCCAGCAGCTTGGCGGGGACCTACGAGCAGTACTTC.